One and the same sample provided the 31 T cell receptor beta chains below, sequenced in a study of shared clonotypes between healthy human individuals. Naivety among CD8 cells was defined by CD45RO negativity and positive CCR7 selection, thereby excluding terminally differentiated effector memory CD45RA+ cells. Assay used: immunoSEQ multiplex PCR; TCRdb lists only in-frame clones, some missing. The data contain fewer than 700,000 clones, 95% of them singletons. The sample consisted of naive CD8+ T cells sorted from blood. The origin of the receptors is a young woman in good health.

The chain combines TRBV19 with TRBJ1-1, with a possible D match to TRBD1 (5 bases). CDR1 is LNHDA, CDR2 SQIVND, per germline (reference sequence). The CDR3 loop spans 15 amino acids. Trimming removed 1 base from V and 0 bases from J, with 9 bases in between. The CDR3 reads CASSIVSGVNTEAFF. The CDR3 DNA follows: TGTGCCAGTAGTATAGTTTCGGGGGTGAACACTGAAGCTTTCTTT.

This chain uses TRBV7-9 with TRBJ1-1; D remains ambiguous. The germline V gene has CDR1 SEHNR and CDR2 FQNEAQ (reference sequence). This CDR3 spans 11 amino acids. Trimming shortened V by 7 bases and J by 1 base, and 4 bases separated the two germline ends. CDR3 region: CASTTNTEAFF. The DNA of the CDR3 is TGTGCCAGCACCACGAACACTGAAGCTTTCTTT.

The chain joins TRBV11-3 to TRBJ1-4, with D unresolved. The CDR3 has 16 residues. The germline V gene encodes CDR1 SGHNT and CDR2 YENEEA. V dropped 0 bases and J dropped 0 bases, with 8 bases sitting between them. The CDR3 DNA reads TGTGCCAGCAGCTTAGAGGGCATTTCAACTAATGAAAAACTGTTTTTT. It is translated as CASSLEGISTNEKLFF. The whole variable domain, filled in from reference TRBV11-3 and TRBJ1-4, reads EAGVVQSPRYKIIEKKQPVAFWCNPISGHNTLYWYLQNLGQGPELLIRYENEEAVDDSQLPKDRFSAERLKGVDSTLKIQPAELGDSAVYLCASSLEGISTNEKLFFGSGTQLSVL.

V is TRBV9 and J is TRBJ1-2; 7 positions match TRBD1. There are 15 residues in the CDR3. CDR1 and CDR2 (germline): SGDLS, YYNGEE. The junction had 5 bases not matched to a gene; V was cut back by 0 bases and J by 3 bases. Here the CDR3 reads CASSVDWDRYYGYTF. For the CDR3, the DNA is TGTGCCAGCAGCGTAGATTGGGACAGATACTATGGCTACACCTTC.

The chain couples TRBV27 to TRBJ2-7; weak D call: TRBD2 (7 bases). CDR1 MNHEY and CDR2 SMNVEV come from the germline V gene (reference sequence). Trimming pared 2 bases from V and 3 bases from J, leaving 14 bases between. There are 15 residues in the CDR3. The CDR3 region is CASSLRGGLNYEQYF. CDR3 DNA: TGTGCCAGCAGTTTAAGGGGGGGACTTAACTACGAGCAGTACTTC.

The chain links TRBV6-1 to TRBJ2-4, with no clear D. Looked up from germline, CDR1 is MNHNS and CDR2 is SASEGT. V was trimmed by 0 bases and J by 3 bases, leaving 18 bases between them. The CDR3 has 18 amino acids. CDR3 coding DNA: TGTGCCAGCAGTGAAGCCTATTTTCCCGTGAGAGACAAAAACATTCAGTACTTC. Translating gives CASSEAYFPVRDKNIQYF.

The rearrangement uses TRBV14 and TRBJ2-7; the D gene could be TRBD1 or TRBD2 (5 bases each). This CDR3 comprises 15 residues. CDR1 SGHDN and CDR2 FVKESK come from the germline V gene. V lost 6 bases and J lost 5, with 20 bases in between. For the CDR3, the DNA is TGTGCCAGCAGGCCGACAGCACAGGCGGGTGACGAGCAGTACTTC. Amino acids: CASRPTAQAGDEQYF.

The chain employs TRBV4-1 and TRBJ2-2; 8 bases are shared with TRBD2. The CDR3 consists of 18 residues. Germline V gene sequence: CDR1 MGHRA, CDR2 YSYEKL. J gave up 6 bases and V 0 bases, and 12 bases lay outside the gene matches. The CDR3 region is CASSQDRRPAGVSGELFF. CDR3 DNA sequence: TGCGCCAGCAGCCAAGATCGCAGGCCAGCGGGAGTTTCCGGGGAGCTGTTTTTT.

The CDR3 nucleotides read TGTGCCAGCAGCTACAGTGGAGGGACAGATACGCAGTATTTT. This gives the protein CASSYSGGTDTQYF. The gene calls are TRBV4-2 and TRBJ2-3, with TRBD2 as a possible D gene (6 bases). Germline assignment: CDR1 LGHNA and CDR2 YNFKEQ. CDR3 length equals 14 residues. V shed 5 bases and J shed 3 bases, with 12 bases lying between them.

CDR3 coding DNA: TGTGCCAGCAGTGATGATTGGACTAGCGGGAGCACAGATACGCAGTATTTT. Translated, it gives CASSDDWTSGSTDTQYF. V is TRBV2 and J is TRBJ2-3; 11 bases are shared with TRBD2. This CDR3 has 17 residues. Germline loops: CDR1 SNHLY, CDR2 FYNNEI. V was pared by 3 bases and J by 0 bases, with 5 bases of the junction left unmatched.

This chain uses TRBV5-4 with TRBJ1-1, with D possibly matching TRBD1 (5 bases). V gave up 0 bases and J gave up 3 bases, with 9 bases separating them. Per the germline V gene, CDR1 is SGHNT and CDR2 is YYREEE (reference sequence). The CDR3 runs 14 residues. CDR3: CASSLVGEHTEAFF. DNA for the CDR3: TGTGCCAGCAGCTTGGTGGGGGAGCACACTGAAGCTTTCTTT.

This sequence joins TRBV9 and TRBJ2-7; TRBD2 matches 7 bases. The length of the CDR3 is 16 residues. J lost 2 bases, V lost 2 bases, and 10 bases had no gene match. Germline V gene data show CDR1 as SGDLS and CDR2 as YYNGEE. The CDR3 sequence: CASSVEAGLTTYEQYF. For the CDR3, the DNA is TGTGCCAGCAGCGTGGAAGCGGGACTAACGACCTACGAGCAGTACTTC.

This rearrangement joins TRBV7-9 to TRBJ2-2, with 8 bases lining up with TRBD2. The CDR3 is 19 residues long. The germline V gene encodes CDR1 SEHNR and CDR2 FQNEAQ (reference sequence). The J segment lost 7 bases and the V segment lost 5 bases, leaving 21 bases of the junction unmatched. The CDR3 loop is CASSTDIYRAGVPFGELFF. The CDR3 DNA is TGTGCCAGCAGCACGGATATTTATAGAGCGGGAGTTCCGTTCGGGGAGCTGTTTTTT.

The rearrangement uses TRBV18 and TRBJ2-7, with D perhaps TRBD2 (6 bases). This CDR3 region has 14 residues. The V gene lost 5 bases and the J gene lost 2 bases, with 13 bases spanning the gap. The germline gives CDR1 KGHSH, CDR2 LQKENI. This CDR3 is CASSVTSFPYEQYF. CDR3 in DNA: TGTGCCAGCTCAGTGACTAGTTTCCCCTACGAGCAGTACTTC. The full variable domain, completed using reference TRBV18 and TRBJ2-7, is NAGVMQNPRHLVRRRGQEARLRCSPMKGHSHVYWYRQLPEEGLKFMVYLQKENIIDESGMPKERFSAEFPKEGPSILRIQQVVRGDSAAYFCASSVTSFPYEQYFGPGTRLTVT.

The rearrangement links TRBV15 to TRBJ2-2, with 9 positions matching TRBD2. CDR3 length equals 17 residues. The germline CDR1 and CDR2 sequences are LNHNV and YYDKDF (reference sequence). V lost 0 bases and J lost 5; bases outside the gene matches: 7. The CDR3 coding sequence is TGTGCCACCAGCAGAGATTTGGGACTAGCTGATACCGGGGAGCTGTTTTTT. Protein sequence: CATSRDLGLADTGELFF.

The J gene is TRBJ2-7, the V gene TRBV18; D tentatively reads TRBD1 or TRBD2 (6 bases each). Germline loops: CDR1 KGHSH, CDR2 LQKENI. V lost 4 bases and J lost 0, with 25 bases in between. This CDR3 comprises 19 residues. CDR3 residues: CASSRQHYRDLGLSYEQYF. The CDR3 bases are TGTGCCAGCTCACGGCAGCATTACAGGGACCTGGGACTCTCCTACGAGCAGTACTTC. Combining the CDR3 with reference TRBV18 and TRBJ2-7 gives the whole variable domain NAGVMQNPRHLVRRRGQEARLRCSPMKGHSHVYWYRQLPEEGLKFMVYLQKENIIDESGMPKERFSAEFPKEGPSILRIQQVVRGDSAAYFCASSRQHYRDLGLSYEQYFGPGTRLTVT.

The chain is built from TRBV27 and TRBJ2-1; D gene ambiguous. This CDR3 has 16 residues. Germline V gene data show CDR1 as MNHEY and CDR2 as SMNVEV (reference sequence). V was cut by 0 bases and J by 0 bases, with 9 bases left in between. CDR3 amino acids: CASSLSSESSYNEQFF. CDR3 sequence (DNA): TGTGCCAGCAGTTTATCGTCCGAGAGCTCCTACAATGAGCAGTTCTTC.

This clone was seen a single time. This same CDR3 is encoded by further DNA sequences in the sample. CDR3 bases: TGTGCCAGCAGCGGCTCAAGGACTGAAGCTTTCTTT. Its protein is CASSGSRTEAFF. This sequence joins TRBV9 and TRBJ1-1; no clear D gene. CDR1 and CDR2 from the germline V gene are SGDLS and YYNGEE. The CDR3 contains 12 residues. V was cut by 3 bases and J by 5 bases, with 8 bases left in between.

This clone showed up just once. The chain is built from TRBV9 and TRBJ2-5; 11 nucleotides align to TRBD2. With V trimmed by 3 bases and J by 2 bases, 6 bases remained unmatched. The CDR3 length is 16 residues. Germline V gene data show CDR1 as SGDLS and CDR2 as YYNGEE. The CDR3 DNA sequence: TGTGCCAGCAGCGCAGGGACTAGCGGTGAACAAGAGACCCAGTACTTC. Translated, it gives CASSAGTSGEQETQYF.

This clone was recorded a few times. The DNA for the CDR3 is TGTGCCAGTAGTATCTGGGATGAAGCTTTCTTT. As protein: CASSIWDEAFF. This rearrangement joins TRBV19 to TRBJ1-1, with D uncertain. V lost 3 bases, J lost 7 bases, and 6 bases lay in between. In germline, CDR1 is LNHDA, CDR2 SQIVND (reference sequence). The CDR3 has 11 amino acids.

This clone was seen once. The DNA of the CDR3 is TGTGCCTTCACCGTGCAAATATGGCCCTACAATGAGCAGTTCTTC. This sequence encodes CAFTVQIWPYNEQFF. The chain has TRBV30 and TRBJ2-1, with D hard to call. Germline CDR1 is GTSNPN and CDR2 is SVGIG (reference sequence). V was cut by 7 bases and J by 2 bases, with 18 bases left in between. The CDR3 is made up of 15 amino acids.

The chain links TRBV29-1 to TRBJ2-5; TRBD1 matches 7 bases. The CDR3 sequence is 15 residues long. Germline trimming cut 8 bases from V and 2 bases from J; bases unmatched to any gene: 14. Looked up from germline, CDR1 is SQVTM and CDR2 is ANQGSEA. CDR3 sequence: CSTPQRDSEQETQYF. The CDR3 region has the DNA TGCAGCACACCCCAAAGGGACAGTGAACAAGAGACCCAGTACTTC.

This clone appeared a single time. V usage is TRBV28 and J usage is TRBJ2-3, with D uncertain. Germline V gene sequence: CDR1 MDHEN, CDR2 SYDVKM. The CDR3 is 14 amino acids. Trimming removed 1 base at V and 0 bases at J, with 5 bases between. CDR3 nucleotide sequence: TGTGCCAGCAGTTTATACGGGAGCACAGATACGCAGTATTTT. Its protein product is CASSLYGSTDTQYF.

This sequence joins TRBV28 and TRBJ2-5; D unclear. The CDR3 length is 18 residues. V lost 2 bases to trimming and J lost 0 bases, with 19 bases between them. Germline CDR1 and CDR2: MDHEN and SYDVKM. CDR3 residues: CASSLGSQGRVDQETQYF. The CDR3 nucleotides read TGTGCCAGCAGTTTAGGTAGTCAAGGACGTGTGGACCAAGAGACCCAGTACTTC.

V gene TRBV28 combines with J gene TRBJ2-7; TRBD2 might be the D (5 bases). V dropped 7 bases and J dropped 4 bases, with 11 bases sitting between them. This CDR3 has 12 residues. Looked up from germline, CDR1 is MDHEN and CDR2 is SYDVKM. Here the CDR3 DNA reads TGTGCCAGCAACTTGAGAGGGTACGAGCAGTACTTC. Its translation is CASNLRGYEQYF.

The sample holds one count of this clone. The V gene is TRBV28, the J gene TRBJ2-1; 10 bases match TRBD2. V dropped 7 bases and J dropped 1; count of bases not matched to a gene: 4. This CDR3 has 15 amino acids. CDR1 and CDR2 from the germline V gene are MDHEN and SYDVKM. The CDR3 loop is CASTLLAGSYNEQFF. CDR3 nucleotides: TGTGCCAGCACCCTACTAGCGGGGTCCTACAATGAGCAGTTCTTC.

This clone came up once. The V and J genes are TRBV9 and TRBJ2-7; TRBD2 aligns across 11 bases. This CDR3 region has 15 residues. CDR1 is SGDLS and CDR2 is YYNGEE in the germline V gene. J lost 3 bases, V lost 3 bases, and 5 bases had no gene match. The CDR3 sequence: CASSGGTSGVYEQYF. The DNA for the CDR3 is TGTGCCAGCAGCGGAGGGACTAGCGGAGTCTACGAGCAGTACTTC.

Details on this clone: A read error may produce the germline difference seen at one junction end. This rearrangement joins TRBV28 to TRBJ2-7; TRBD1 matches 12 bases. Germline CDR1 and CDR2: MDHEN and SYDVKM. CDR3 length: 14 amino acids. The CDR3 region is CASSILPGQGARVF. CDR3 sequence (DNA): TGTGCCAGCAGTATATTACCGGGACAGGGGGCGAGGGTCTTC.

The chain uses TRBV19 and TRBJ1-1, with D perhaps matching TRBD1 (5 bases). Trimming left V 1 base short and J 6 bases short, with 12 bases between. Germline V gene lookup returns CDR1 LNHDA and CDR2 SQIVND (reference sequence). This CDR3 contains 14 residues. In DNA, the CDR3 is TGTGCCAGTAGTATAGCCCAGGGCGGTCCTGAAGCTTTCTTT. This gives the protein CASSIAQGGPEAFF.

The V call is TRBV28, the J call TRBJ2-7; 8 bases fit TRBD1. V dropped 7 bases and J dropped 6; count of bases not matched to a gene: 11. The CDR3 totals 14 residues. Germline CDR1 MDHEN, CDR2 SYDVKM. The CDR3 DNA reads TGTGCCAGCATTATCGCAGGGGGCTTCTCCGAGCAGTACTTC. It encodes CASIIAGGFSEQYF.

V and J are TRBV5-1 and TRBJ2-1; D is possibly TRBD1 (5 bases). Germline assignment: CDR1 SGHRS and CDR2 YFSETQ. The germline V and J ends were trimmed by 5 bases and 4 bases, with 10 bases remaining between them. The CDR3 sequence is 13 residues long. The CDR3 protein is CASREDSYNEQFF. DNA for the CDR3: TGCGCCAGCAGGGAAGACAGTTACAATGAGCAGTTCTTC.